Described below is a single T cell receptor (beta chain) sequence and its context. Likely a read error: the CDR3 ends without its conserved phenylalanine or tryptophan. The DNA is left out, because the CDR3 cannot be placed on it with certainty; the CDR3 is given as TCRdb lists it. This entry is derived from a study of esophageal squamous cell carcinoma under preoperative chemotherapy. TCRdb independently ran MiXCR on the PCR reads; one entry per CDR3 protein. The repertoire includes roughly 14,000 distinct CDR3 sequences, more than 45% of them detected once, and around 28% sits in the top ten. Specified time point: before preoperative PTX-NDP chemotherapy. The TCR comes from a human donor with esophageal squamous cell carcinoma. The donor label of this sample is uncertain. This material was collected from a patient given preoperative chemotherapy.

CDR3 residues: CASSYSRGGAGQKSRFS. V gene TRBV6-5 combines with J gene TRBJ2-5; the table assigns TRBD1, which was not confirmed against the DNA. The V gene's germline CDR1 is MNHEY and CDR2 SVGAGI. The CDR3 numbers 17 amino acids, ends counted.